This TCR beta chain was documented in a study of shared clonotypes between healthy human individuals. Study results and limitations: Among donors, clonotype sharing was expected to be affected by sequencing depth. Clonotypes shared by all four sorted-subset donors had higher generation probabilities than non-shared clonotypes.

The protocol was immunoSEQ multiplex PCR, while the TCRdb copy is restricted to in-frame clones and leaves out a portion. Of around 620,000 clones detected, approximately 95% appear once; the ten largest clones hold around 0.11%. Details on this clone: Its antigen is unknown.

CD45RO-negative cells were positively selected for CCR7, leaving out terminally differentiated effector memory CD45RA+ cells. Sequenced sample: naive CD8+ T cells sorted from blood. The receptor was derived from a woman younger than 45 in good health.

The CDR3 is CASSLDNSEQYF. The CDR3 nucleotides read TGCGCCAGCAGCTTAGATAATAGCGAGCAGTACTTC. The chain combines TRBV5-1 with TRBJ2-7; D is unclear. The germline V and J ends were trimmed by 2 bases and 6 bases, with 9 bases remaining between them. There are 12 residues in the CDR3. Germline CDR1 and CDR2: SGHRS and YFSETQ.